The following is a T cell receptor beta chain sequence with its context. Antigen specificity is unknown. The data are from a study of vaccination and CD4 T cells after COVID-19. V lost 0 bases and J lost 4, with 4 bases in between. This CDR3 has 14 amino acids. Germline V lookup: CDR1 ENHRY, CDR2 SYGVKD. Treatment of the sample: approximately nine-day PBMC culture with coronavirus spike peptide pools or control peptides (ViraFEST assay). Oncomine TCR Beta short-read sequencing was applied to DNA from cultured CD4+ T cells. TCRdb re-derived calls from the PCR reads in MiXCR, one entry per CDR3 protein. The sample records roughly 15,000 distinct CDR3 sequences, around 56% being singletons.

The sequence came from a human donor who had recovered from COVID-19. The sample consisted of CD4+ T cells from blood, cultured in vitro. The V and J genes are TRBV10-3 and TRBJ2-6; D unclear. The CDR3 here is CAISESTGANVLTF. In nucleotides, the CDR3 is TGTGCCATCAGTGAGTCGACGGGGGCCAACGTCCTGACTTTC.